This T cell receptor beta chain appears in the sequencing data of a study of blood T cell repertoires in COVID-19. Data came from immunoSEQ multiplex PCR; TCRdb stores just in-frame clones and leaves some out. The sample has about 270,000 clones; 81% are singletons. V was cut by 4 bases and J by 6 bases, with 12 bases left in between. The CDR3 extends over 13 amino acids. Germline CDR1 reads SGHDN; CDR2 reads FVKESK. The sequencing sample was made of peripheral blood. The receptor's source is a woman aged 55-69 years with active or convalescent COVID-19. The J gene is TRBJ1-1, the V gene TRBV14; D might be TRBD1 (5 bases). CDR3 sequence reads: CASSPGWGAEAFF. DNA of the CDR3: TGTGCCAGCAGCCCAGGTTGGGGCGCTGAAGCTTTCTTT. Combining the CDR3 with reference TRBV14 and TRBJ1-1 gives the whole variable domain EAGVTQFPSHSVIEKGQTVTLRCDPISGHDNLYWYRRVMGKEIKFLLHFVKESKQDESGMPNNRFLAERTGGTYSTLKVQPAELEDSGVYFCASSPGWGAEAFFGQGTRLTVV.